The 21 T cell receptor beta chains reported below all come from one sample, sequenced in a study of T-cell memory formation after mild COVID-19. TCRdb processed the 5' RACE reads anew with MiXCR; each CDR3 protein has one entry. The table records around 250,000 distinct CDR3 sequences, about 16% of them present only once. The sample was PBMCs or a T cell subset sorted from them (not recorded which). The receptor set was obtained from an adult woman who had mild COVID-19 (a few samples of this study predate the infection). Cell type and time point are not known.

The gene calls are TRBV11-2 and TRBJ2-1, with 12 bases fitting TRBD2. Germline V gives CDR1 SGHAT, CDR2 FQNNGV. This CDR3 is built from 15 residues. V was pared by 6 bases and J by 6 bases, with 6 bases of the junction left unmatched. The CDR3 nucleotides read TGTGCCAGCAGATCCCTAGCGGGAGGGTTCAATGAGCAGTTCTTC. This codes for CASRSLAGGFNEQFF. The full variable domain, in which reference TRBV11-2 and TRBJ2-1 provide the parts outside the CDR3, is EAGVAQSPRYKIIEKRQSVAFWCNPISGHATLYWYQQILGQGPKLLIQFQNNGVVDDSQLPKDRFSAERLKGVDSTLKIQPAKLEDSAVYLCASRSLAGGFNEQFFGPGTRLTVL.

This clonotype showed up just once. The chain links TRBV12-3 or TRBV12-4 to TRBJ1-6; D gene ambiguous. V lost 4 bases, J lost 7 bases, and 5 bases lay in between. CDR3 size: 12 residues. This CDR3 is CASSSRNSPLHF. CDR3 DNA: TGTGCCAGCAGTTCGAGAAATTCACCCCTCCACTTT.

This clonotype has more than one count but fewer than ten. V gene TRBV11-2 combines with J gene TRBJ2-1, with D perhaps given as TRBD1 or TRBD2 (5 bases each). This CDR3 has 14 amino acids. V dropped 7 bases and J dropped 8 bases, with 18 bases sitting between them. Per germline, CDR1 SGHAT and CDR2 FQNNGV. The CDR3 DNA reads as TGTGCCAGCACCCTCTTCGATCGAGGGGATGAGCAGTTCTTC. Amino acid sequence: CASTLFDRGDEQFF.

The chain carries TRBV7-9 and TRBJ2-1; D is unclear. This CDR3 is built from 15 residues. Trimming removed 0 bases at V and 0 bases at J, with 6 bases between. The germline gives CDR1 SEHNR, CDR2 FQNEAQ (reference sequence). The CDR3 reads CASSLADVSYNEQFF. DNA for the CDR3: TGTGCCAGCAGCTTAGCGGATGTCTCCTACAATGAGCAGTTCTTC.

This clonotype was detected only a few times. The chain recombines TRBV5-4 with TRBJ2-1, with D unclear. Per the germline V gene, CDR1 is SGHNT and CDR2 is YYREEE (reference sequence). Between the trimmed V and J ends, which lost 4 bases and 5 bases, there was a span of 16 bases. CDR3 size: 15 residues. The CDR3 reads CASSRLAEPHNEQFF. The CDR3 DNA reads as TGTGCCAGCAGCCGCCTTGCGGAACCCCACAATGAGCAGTTCTTC.

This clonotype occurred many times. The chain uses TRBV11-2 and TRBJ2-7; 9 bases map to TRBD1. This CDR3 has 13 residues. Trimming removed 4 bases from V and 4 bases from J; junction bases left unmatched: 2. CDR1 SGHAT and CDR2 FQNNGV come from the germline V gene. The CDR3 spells CASSSDRGYEQYF. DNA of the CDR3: TGTGCCAGCAGCTCGGACAGGGGTTACGAGCAGTACTTC.

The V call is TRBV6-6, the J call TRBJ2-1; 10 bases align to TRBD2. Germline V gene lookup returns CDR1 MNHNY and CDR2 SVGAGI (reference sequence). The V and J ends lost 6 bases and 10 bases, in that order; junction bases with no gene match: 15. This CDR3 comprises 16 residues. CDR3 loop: CASSGHRLAGPGEQFF. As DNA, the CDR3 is TGTGCCAGCAGCGGACACCGACTAGCGGGCCCCGGGGAGCAGTTCTTC.

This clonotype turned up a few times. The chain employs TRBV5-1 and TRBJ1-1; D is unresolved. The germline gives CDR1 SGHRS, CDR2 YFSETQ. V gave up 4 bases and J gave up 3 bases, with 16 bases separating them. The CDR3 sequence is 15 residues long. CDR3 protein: CASSVQGRADTEAFF. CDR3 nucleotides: TGCGCCAGCAGCGTCCAAGGAAGGGCGGACACTGAAGCTTTCTTT.

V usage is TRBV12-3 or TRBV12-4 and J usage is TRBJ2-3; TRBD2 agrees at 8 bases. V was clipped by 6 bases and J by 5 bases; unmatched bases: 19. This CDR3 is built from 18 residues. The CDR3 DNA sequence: TGTGCCAGCAGGCTGGTCCCCGGCGGGGGGCCGATATTAGATACGCAGTATTTT. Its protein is CASRLVPGGGPILDTQYF.

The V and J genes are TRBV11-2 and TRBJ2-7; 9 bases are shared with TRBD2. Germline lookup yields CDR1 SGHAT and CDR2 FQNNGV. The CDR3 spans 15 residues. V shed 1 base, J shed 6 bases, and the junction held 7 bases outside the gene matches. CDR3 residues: CASSLGGGRASEQYF. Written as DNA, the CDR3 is TGTGCCAGCAGCTTAGGGGGCGGGAGGGCCTCCGAGCAGTACTTC.

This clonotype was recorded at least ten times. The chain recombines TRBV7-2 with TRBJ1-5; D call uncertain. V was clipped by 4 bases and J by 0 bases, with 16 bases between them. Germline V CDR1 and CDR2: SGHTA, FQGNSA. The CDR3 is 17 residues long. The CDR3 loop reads CASSSSLSLYSNQPQHF. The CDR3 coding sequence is TGTGCCAGCAGCTCATCCTTAAGTCTTTATAGCAATCAGCCCCAGCATTTT.

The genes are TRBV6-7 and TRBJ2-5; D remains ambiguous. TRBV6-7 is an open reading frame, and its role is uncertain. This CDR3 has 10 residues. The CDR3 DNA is TGTGTTGGCCGAACTGAGACCCAGTACTTC. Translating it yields CVGRTETQYF.

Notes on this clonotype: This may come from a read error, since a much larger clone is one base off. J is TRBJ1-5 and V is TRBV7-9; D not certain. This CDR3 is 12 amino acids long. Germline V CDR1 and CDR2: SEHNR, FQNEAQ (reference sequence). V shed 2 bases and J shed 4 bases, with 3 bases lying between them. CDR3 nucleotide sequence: TGTGCCAGCAGCTTACAAAATCAGCCCCAGCATTTT. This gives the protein CASSLQNQPQHF.

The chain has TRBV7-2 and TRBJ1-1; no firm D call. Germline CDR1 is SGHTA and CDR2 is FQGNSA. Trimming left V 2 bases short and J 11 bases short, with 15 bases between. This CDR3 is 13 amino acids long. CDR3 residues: CASSLPVPGFAFF. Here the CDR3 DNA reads TGTGCCAGCAGCTTACCGGTACCGGGGTTTGCTTTCTTT.

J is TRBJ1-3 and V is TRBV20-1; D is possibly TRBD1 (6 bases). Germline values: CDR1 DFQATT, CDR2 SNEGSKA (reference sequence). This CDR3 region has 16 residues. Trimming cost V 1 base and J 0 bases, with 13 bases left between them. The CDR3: CSARAGQTRSGNTIYF. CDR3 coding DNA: TGCAGTGCTAGAGCCGGACAGACCCGCTCTGGAAACACCATATATTTT.

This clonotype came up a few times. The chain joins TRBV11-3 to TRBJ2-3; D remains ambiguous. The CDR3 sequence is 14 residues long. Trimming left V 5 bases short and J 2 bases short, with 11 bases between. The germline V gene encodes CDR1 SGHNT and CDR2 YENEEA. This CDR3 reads CASSHRVPTDTQYF. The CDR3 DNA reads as TGTGCCAGCAGCCACAGAGTTCCCACAGATACGCAGTATTTT.

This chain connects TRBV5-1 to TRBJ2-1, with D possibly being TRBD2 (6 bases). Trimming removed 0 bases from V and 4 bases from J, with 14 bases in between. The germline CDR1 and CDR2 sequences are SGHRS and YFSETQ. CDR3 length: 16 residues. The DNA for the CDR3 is TGCGCCAGCAGCTTGGAGGAGCGGGCAGGGTACAATGAGCAGTTCTTC. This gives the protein CASSLEERAGYNEQFF. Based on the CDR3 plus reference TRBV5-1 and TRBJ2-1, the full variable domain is KAGVTQTPRYLIKTRGQQVTLSCSPISGHRSVSWYQQTPGQGLQFLFEYFSETQRNKGNFPGRFSGRQFSNSRSEMNVSTLELGDSALYLCASSLEERAGYNEQFFGPGTRLTVL.

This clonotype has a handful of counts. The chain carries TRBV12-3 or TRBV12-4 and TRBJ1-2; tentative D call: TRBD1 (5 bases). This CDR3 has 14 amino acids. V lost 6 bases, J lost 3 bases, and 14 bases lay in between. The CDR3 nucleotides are TGTGCCAGCAGGGGGGTCCAATCCTACTATGGCTACACCTTC. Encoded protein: CASRGVQSYYGYTF.

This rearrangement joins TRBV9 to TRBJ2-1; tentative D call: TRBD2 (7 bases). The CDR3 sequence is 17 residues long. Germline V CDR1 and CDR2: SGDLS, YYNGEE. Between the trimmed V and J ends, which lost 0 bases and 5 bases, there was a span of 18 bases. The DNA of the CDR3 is TGTGCCAGCAGCGTAGGGGAGGGGGGATTAGGGGACAATGAGCAGTTCTTC. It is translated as CASSVGEGGLGDNEQFF.

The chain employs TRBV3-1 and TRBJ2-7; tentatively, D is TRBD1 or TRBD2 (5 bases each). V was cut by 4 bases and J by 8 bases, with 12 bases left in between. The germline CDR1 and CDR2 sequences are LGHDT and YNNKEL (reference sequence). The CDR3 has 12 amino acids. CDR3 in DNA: TGTGCCAGCAGCCCCGAGGGGTGGAAGCAGTACTTC. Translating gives CASSPEGWKQYF.

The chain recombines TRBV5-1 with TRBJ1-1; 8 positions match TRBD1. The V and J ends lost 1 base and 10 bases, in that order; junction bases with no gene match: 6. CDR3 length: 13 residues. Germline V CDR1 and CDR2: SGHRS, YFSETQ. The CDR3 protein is CASSLIQGVLAFF. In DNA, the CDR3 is TGCGCCAGCAGCTTGATACAGGGGGTTTTAGCTTTCTTT.